The rows below give T cell receptor beta chains drawn from one sample of a study of lung T cells in sarcoidosis with Löfgren's syndrome. TCRdb re-analysed the reads in MiXCR, keeping a single row per CDR3 protein. This table has 55,000 to 80,000 distinct CDR3 sequences, less than 25% appearing once. The sequenced material came from CD4+ T cells from PBMCs. These receptors were obtained from a human donor with sarcoidosis (Löfgren's syndrome or another form), or a control subject (not recorded which). The CDR3 runs from the conserved cysteine through the conserved F or W. D genes are given only for firm matches. Only part of the rows carry a size: once, few, many, or a class if the clone is expanded.

NA	TRBV5-4	TRBJ2-3	many	TGTGCCAGCAGCTTGGACTGGAGGGCCAGCACAGATACGCAGTATTTT	CASSLDWRASTDTQYF
NA	TRBV12-3/TRBV12-4	TRBJ1-5	NA	TGTGCCAGCCAACGGGGCAGGGATAGCAATCAGCCCCAGCATTTT	CASQRGRDSNQPQHF
TRBD1	TRBV27	TRBJ1-2	many	TGTGCCAGCAGGGACCGGGACAGGGCTAACTATGGCTACACCTTC	CASRDRDRANYGYTF
TRBD2	TRBV24-1	TRBJ2-1	once	TGTGCCACCAGTGATTCGGCAGCGGGGGTTATCGATGAGCGGTTCTTC	CATSDSAAGVIDERFF
NA	TRBV4-1	TRBJ2-1	once	TGCGCCAGCAGCCAAGCCCTACTGGCGGCCTCCTACAATGAGCAGTCCTTC	CASSQALLAASYNEQSF
NA	TRBV7-9	TRBJ1-5	NA	TGTGCCAGCAGCGTAGATGGAGGGTATCAGCCCCAGCATTTT	CASSVDGGYQPQHF
TRBD1	TRBV5-1	TRBJ2-3	NA	TGCGCCAGCAGCCGACAGGGCAGCGCAGATACGCAGTATTTT	CASSRQGSADTQYF
NA	TRBV5-1	TRBJ2-3	NA	TGCGCCAGCAGCTTGGGGGGCAGGCAGCCCCAGTATTTT	CASSLGGRQPQYF
NA	TRBV2	TRBJ1-3	many	TGTGCCAGCAGAAAGGACAGCTCTGGAAACACCATATATTTT	CASRKDSSGNTIYF
NA	TRBV6-2/TRBV6-3	TRBJ2-1	many	TGTGCCAGCATTTATCGGGTGCGTACAGGCTTAGTTCGGGAGCAGTTCTTC	CASIYRVRTGLVREQFF
NA	TRBV19	TRBJ1-5	few	TGTGCCAGTACCCCAAGTTCGGGATTTGGTCAGCCCCAGCATTTT	CASTPSSGFGQPQHF
NA	TRBV12-3/TRBV12-4	TRBJ1-4	NA	TGTGCCGGCCGTATGGGGCAGCAAAATGAAAAACTGTTTTTT	CAGRMGQQNEKLFF
NA	TRBV5-4	TRBJ1-6	few	TGTGCCAGCAGCCCTGATGGGTTTTCCTATAATTCACCCCTCCACTTT	CASSPDGFSYNSPLHF
NA	TRBV6-1	TRBJ1-5	many	TGTGCCAGCAGACCTGCGGGAGGCGGGCCCCAGCATTTT	CASRPAGGGPQHF
NA	TRBV28	TRBJ1-5	many	TGTGCCAGCTTTGACGGGAAGAGGCAGCCCCAGCATTTT	CASFDGKRQPQHF
TRBD1	TRBV12-3/TRBV12-4	TRBJ2-3	NA	TGTGCCAGCAGTTTGGGACAGGGGACAGATACGCAGTATTTT	CASSLGQGTDTQYF
NA	TRBV6-1	TRBJ2-1	many	TGTGCCAGCGGCCGTGGGGATGAGCAGTTCTTC	CASGRGDEQFF
NA	TRBV2	TRBJ1-2	many	TGTGCCAGCAGTCCGCTCCGACGGGTAGACTATGGCTACACCTTC	CASSPLRRVDYGYTF
NA	TRBV18	TRBJ1-1	NA	TGTGCCACCTCGAGGGCGGGTGGGACTGAAGCTTTCTTT	CATSRAGGTEAFF
TRBD2	TRBV12-3/TRBV12-4	TRBJ2-1	NA	TGTGCCAGCAGCTCCCGGGGGGGGACGAGGGATGAGCAGTTCTTC	CASSSRGGTRDEQFF
NA	TRBV6-1	TRBJ2-3	many	TGTGCCTCGGAAGACCGCCGGCCCACAGATACGCAGTATTTT	CASEDRRPTDTQYF
TRBD1	TRBV4-2	TRBJ2-2	few	TGTGCCAGCAGCCAAGAAACCGGGACAGCGAACACCGGGGAGCTGTTTTTT	CASSQETGTANTGELFF
TRBD1	TRBV18	TRBJ2-5	NA	TGTGCCAGCTCACCACCGTTGGGGACAGGCAGAGAGACCCAGTACTTC	CASSPPLGTGRETQYF
TRBD2	TRBV28	TRBJ2-7	few	TGTGCCTCGGCCGGGGCGGGGGTATACGAGCAGTACTTC	CASAGAGVYEQYF
TRBD1	TRBV11-2	TRBJ1-1	NA	TGTGCCAGAAGCGCTTTTGGAGACAGGGGCACTGAAGCTTTCTTT	CARSAFGDRGTEAFF
TRBD1	TRBV10-3	TRBJ2-5	NA	TGTGCCATCAGTGCCGACCAAAGGACAGGCGAAGAGACCCAGTACTTC	CAISADQRTGEETQYF
TRBD1	TRBV30	TRBJ1-6	few	TGTGCCTGGAGGACTACAGGGGCCGCGCCCCTCCACTTT	CAWRTTGAAPLHF
NA	TRBV4-2	TRBJ1-5	many	TGTGCCAGCAGCCAAGAGCCCCTGCAGGGATTAGATCAGCCCCAGCATTTT	CASSQEPLQGLDQPQHF
TRBD2	TRBV3-1	TRBJ2-1	NA	TGTGCCAGCAGCCAGGAAGGACTAGCGGGTGCCTACAATGAGCAGTTCTTC	CASSQEGLAGAYNEQFF
NA	TRBV2	TRBJ1-1	many	TGTGCCAGCAGTGGAGGTAAAGGAGTGACTGAAGCTTTCTTT	CASSGGKGVTEAFF
NA	TRBV3-1	TRBJ1-1	NA	TGTACCAGCAGCTTACTACAGGGCGCTGAAGCTTTCTTT	CTSSLLQGAEAFF
NA	TRBV28	TRBJ1-5	many	TGTGCCAGCAGTTGGGAGGCGGCAAGGGTAAACCAGCCCCAGCATTTT	CASSWEAARVNQPQHF
NA	TRBV19	TRBJ1-5	few	TGTGCTACGGGGTTCAATCAGCCCCAGCATTTT	CATGFNQPQHF
TRBD1	TRBV6-1	TRBJ2-5	few	TGTGCCAGCAGGGACAGGTCGAAAGAGACCCAGTACTTC	CASRDRSKETQYF
NA	TRBV28	TRBJ1-1	many	TGTGCCAGCAGTTTATTGGGCAGCAAGAACACTGAAGCTTTCTTT	CASSLLGSKNTEAFF
TRBD1	TRBV28	TRBJ1-2	many	TGTGCCAGCAGCACACCGACAGGGAATCGACCCTATGGCTACACCTTC	CASSTPTGNRPYGYTF
NA	TRBV6-2/TRBV6-3	TRBJ2-3	many	TGTGCCAGCAGCTCCCCGATGGGCTCTAGCACAGATACGCAGTATTTT	CASSSPMGSSTDTQYF
NA	TRBV20-1	TRBJ1-5	many	TGCAGTGCTAGAGATCGAGTGGGTCCCCAGCATTTT	CSARDRVGPQHF
NA	TRBV20-1	TRBJ2-3	many	TGCAGCGTAAGGAAGGGAAGCACAGATACGCAGTATTTT	CSVRKGSTDTQYF
NA	TRBV10-3	TRBJ2-3	many	TGTGCCATCAGTGATGGAGGGCTAGGTGGTACGCAGTATTTT	CAISDGGLGGTQYF
NA	TRBV28	TRBJ1-2	many	TGTGCCAGCAGTTTAAGGAACGCAGGGAACTATGGCTACACCTTC	CASSLRNAGNYGYTF
TRBD1	TRBV5-5	TRBJ2-1	NA	TGTGCCAGCAGCTTGGAGGGGGCCTCCTACAATGAGCAGTTCTTC	CASSLEGASYNEQFF
NA	TRBV7-9	TRBJ2-3	few	TGTGCCAGCAGCTTGGGGGGAGCGGCAGATACGCAGTATTTT	CASSLGGAADTQYF
NA	TRBV19	TRBJ1-5	NA	TGTGCCAGTGCAGGGTCTAGCAATCAGCCCCAGCATTTT	CASAGSSNQPQHF
NA	TRBV7-2	TRBJ1-1	few	TGTGCCAGCGGGTCGTGGAGCACTGAAGCTTTCTTT	CASGSWSTEAFF
NA	TRBV5-1	TRBJ2-1	few	TGCGCCAGCAGCGAGGGGGGAGGGGCCTACAATGAGCAGTTCTTC	CASSEGGGAYNEQFF
TRBD2	TRBV7-2	TRBJ2-4	few	TGTGCCAGCAGCCCGGATCTAGCGGGGGGGCGAAGAAACATTCAGTACTTC	CASSPDLAGGRRNIQYF
NA	TRBV6-6	TRBJ1-5	NA	TGTGCCAGCAGTTACTCGCTACTGGCCAACACAGATACGCAGCATTTT	CASSYSLLANTDTQHF
NA	TRBV2	TRBJ2-1	many	TGTGCCAGCAGTGAAGGTGGAGCGGCCCCACCTCTGTTCTTC	CASSEGGAAPPLFF
NA	TRBV3-1	TRBJ2-7	few	TGTGCCAGCAGCCAAGGGACTCTCGGGACGCCCTACGAGCAGTACTTC	CASSQGTLGTPYEQYF
NA	TRBV20-1	TRBJ1-1	NA	TGCAGTAGCCAGGTGGGGGAGTCCACTGAAGCTTTCTTT	CSSQVGESTEAFF
NA	TRBV3-1	TRBJ1-4	NA	TGTGCCAGCAGCCCCCTTGTAGGCCTGAATGAAAAACTGTTTTTT	CASSPLVGLNEKLFF
NA	TRBV2	TRBJ1-3	few	TGTGCCAGCAGAGCCGGGACATCTGGAAACACCATATATTTT	CASRAGTSGNTIYF
NA	TRBV11-2	TRBJ2-5	NA	TGTGCCAGCAGCCCGCTGGGTAAAGAGACCCAGTACTTC	CASSPLGKETQYF
NA	TRBV9	TRBJ2-1	few	TGTGCCAGCAGCCCGCGGGACAGATCCTACAATGAGCAGTTCTTC	CASSPRDRSYNEQFF
TRBD1	TRBV7-6	TRBJ2-7	NA	TGTGCCAGCAGCCTGAGACAGGGGGCCTCCTACGAGCAGTACTTC	CASSLRQGASYEQYF
NA	TRBV20-1	TRBJ1-5	NA	TGCAGTGCCTCGGGGCATACGAATCAGCCCCAGCATTTT	CSASGHTNQPQHF
TRBD2	TRBV20-1	TRBJ2-5	many	TGCAGTGCTAGTCTTAGCGGGAGAGGAGAGACCCAGTACTTC	CSASLSGRGETQYF
TRBD1	TRBV7-2	TRBJ1-6	many	TGTGCCAGCAGCTCATCCGGGACAGAGACTTCACCCCTCCACTTT	CASSSSGTETSPLHF
NA	TRBV14	TRBJ1-1	many	TGTGCCAGCAGCCAAGATGATTGGATTACTACTGAAGCTTTCTTT	CASSQDDWITTEAFF